A selection of T cell receptor beta chains follows, all from one sample in a study of CD8 T cells in ankylosing spondylitis. TCRdb itself ran the 5' RACE reads through MiXCR, one entry per CDR3 protein. The data contain hundreds of thousands of distinct CDR3 sequences, around 19% of them singletons. The specimen sequenced was blood, either unsorted or a sorted T cell fraction (not recorded which). All receptors come from a male donor with ankylosing spondylitis or in good health (not recorded which). CDR3s include the opening cysteine and the closing phenylalanine or tryptophan. Fields, in order: clone size, D gene, V gene, J gene, CDR3 DNA, CDR3 protein. A D gene is named only where the DNA matches it firmly. Size is stated for part of the rows, as once, few or many counts, or as a class when the clone is expanded.

clone_size: many
d_call: .
v_call: TRBV20-1
j_call: TRBJ2-5
cdr3_nt: TGCAGTGCTAGAGCCGTGGGGGGCTCCCAAGAGACCCAGTACTTC
cdr3_aa: CSARAVGGSQETQYF

clone_size: .
d_call: .
v_call: TRBV3-1
j_call: TRBJ1-1
cdr3_nt: TGTGCCAGCAGCCAAGGCCAGGGGCTTAACACTGAAGCTTTCTTT
cdr3_aa: CASSQGQGLNTEAFF

clone_size: few
d_call: TRBD1
v_call: TRBV5-1
j_call: TRBJ1-4
cdr3_nt: TGCGCCAGCAGTCCCGGGACAGGGGGCGCGGAGTTGTTTTTT
cdr3_aa: CASSPGTGGAELFF

clone_size: .
d_call: TRBD2
v_call: TRBV5-1
j_call: TRBJ2-1
cdr3_nt: TGCGCCAGCAGCGATGGACTAGCGGGAGGGCATGAGCAGTTCTTC
cdr3_aa: CASSDGLAGGHEQFF

clone_size: many
d_call: .
v_call: TRBV3-1
j_call: TRBJ1-1
cdr3_nt: TGTGCCAGCAGTCCCGGGCAGGAGAACACTGAAGCTTTCTTT
cdr3_aa: CASSPGQENTEAFF

clone_size: many
d_call: .
v_call: TRBV14
j_call: TRBJ2-1
cdr3_nt: TGTGCCAGCAGCCAAGATCTGGCCGCTCTCGACCCCGAGCAGTTCTTC
cdr3_aa: CASSQDLAALDPEQFF

clone_size: many
d_call: .
v_call: TRBV4-1
j_call: TRBJ1-4
cdr3_nt: TGCGCCAGCAGCGGCCGGGACGGGCTTAATGAAAAACTGTTTTTT
cdr3_aa: CASSGRDGLNEKLFF

clone_size: few
d_call: TRBD2
v_call: TRBV29-1
j_call: TRBJ2-1
cdr3_nt: TGCAGCGTTGAAGGGGGCGCCCCGGGACTAGCGGGAGGGCGAGAAAATGAGCAGTTCTTC
cdr3_aa: CSVEGGAPGLAGGRENEQFF

clone_size: .
d_call: TRBD1
v_call: TRBV20-1
j_call: TRBJ1-6
cdr3_nt: TGCAGTGCTAATCCCCAGGGGGGGAATTCACCCCTCCACTTT
cdr3_aa: CSANPQGGNSPLHF

clone_size: .
d_call: .
v_call: TRBV12-3/TRBV12-4
j_call: TRBJ2-1
cdr3_nt: TGTGCCAGCATCCTCGATAGCAGCTCCTACAATGAGCAGTTCTTC
cdr3_aa: CASILDSSSYNEQFF

clone_size: .
d_call: .
v_call: TRBV6-1
j_call: TRBJ2-3
cdr3_nt: TGTGCCAGCAGTGGGCGGACTATGCGGAGAGATACGCAGTATTTT
cdr3_aa: CASSGRTMRRDTQYF

clone_size: .
d_call: TRBD2
v_call: TRBV12-3/TRBV12-4
j_call: TRBJ2-5
cdr3_nt: TGTGCCAGCAGTTTAGGTTTTAGCGGGAGTGAGACCCAGTACTTC
cdr3_aa: CASSLGFSGSETQYF

clone_size: many
d_call: TRBD1
v_call: TRBV12-3/TRBV12-4
j_call: TRBJ1-1
cdr3_nt: TGTGCCAGCAGTTTTGATACCGACAGGGCCGCTTTCTTT
cdr3_aa: CASSFDTDRAAFF

clone_size: .
d_call: TRBD1
v_call: TRBV12-3/TRBV12-4
j_call: TRBJ2-5
cdr3_nt: TGTGCCAGCAGTCCCTGGACAGGGGTAAAGACCCAGTACTTC
cdr3_aa: CASSPWTGVKTQYF

clone_size: .
d_call: .
v_call: TRBV9
j_call: TRBJ2-1
cdr3_nt: TGTGCCAGCAGCGTTAGCGGATCCTACAATGAGCAGTTCTTC
cdr3_aa: CASSVSGSYNEQFF

clone_size: .
d_call: .
v_call: TRBV28
j_call: TRBJ2-4
cdr3_nt: TGTGCCAGCAGCTCCGGGACCGAAGCCAAAAACATTCAGTACTTC
cdr3_aa: CASSSGTEAKNIQYF

clone_size: many
d_call: .
v_call: TRBV12-3/TRBV12-4
j_call: TRBJ2-3
cdr3_nt: TGTGCCAGCAGTTCAAGAGTTTTGAGTTCAGATACGCAGTATTTT
cdr3_aa: CASSSRVLSSDTQYF

clone_size: .
d_call: .
v_call: TRBV28
j_call: TRBJ2-5
cdr3_nt: TGTGCCAGCAGTCCCGGACTGGAGGGGGAGACCCAGTACTTC
cdr3_aa: CASSPGLEGETQYF

clone_size: .
d_call: .
v_call: TRBV27
j_call: TRBJ1-2
cdr3_nt: TGTGCCAGCAGCCGAAACAGGAACTATGGCTACACCTTC
cdr3_aa: CASSRNRNYGYTF

clone_size: .
d_call: .
v_call: TRBV6-5
j_call: TRBJ2-1
cdr3_nt: TGTGCCAGCAGTTACGCCGGGGTAGGCGGCTACAATGAGCAGTTCTTC
cdr3_aa: CASSYAGVGGYNEQFF

clone_size: few
d_call: .
v_call: TRBV7-9
j_call: TRBJ2-2
cdr3_nt: TGTGCCAGCAGCACGACAGGTTCCCTAACCGGGGAGCTGTTTTTT
cdr3_aa: CASSTTGSLTGELFF

clone_size: many
d_call: .
v_call: TRBV20-1
j_call: TRBJ1-5
cdr3_nt: TGCAGTGCTAGTCCAGCCAATCAGCCCCAGCATTTT
cdr3_aa: CSASPANQPQHF

clone_size: many
d_call: .
v_call: TRBV7-9
j_call: TRBJ2-3
cdr3_nt: TGTGCCAGCAGCTACATCCGGGGGAGAGAGGCTACGCAGTATTTT
cdr3_aa: CASSYIRGREATQYF

clone_size: few
d_call: TRBD2
v_call: TRBV20-1
j_call: TRBJ2-4
cdr3_nt: TGCAGTGCTACCGCGACAGCGGGAGCGGCCAAAAACATTCAGTACTTC
cdr3_aa: CSATATAGAAKNIQYF

clone_size: few
d_call: TRBD1
v_call: TRBV6-1
j_call: TRBJ2-1
cdr3_nt: TGTGCCAGCAGTACCCCCCGGACAGGGTACTACAATGAGCAGTTCTTC
cdr3_aa: CASSTPRTGYYNEQFF

clone_size: .
d_call: .
v_call: TRBV5-1
j_call: TRBJ1-6
cdr3_nt: TGCGCCAGCAGCTTGGCGGCAGATAATTCACCCCTCCACTTT
cdr3_aa: CASSLAADNSPLHF